This paragraph covers one T cell receptor beta chain sequence. This entry comes from a study of blood T cell repertoires in COVID-19. Study-level information: Collection of acute and convalescent COVID-19 samples took place in the United States, Italy and Spain. Nucleic acid was either cDNA or gDNA, and it came from T cells, B-cell-depleted T cells, or PBMCs.

TCRdb keeps only in-frame clones here, not all; method: immunoSEQ multiplex PCR. This table has some 300,000 clones, just under 90% appearing once. With 5 bases removed from V and 1 base from J, the gap between germline ends came to 8 bases. This CDR3 is 13 amino acids long. CDR1 SGHVS and CDR2 FQNEAQ come from the germline V gene. Study members were between about 18 and 89 years old and lived in 20 to 30 US regions. Researchers sorted participants into cohorts using their self-reported clinical history. Sequenced sample: PBMCs or T cells enriched from blood (not recorded which). V gene TRBV7-8 combines with J gene TRBJ1-1, with D unresolved. This receptor was obtained from a woman under 40 who had recovered from COVID-19. In nucleotides, the CDR3 is TGTGCCAGCAGCATCGCGGCGAACACTGAAGCTTTCTTT. Encoded protein: CASSIAANTEAFF.